This T cell receptor (beta chain) comes out of a study of blood T cell repertoires in COVID-19. The assay was immunoSEQ multiplex PCR, and TCRdb's table has in-frame clones only and misses some. Of more than 200,000 clones in the sample, about 88% were seen once. With regard to this clone: Other nucleotide sequences from this sample produce the same CDR3.

The receptor was isolated from a woman in her sixties with acute or convalescent COVID-19. The sequenced material came from peripheral blood.

CDR3 protein: CASSLDRVNEQFF. The CDR3 DNA reads as TGTGCCAGCAGCTTAGACAGGGTCAATGAGCAGTTCTTC. V usage is TRBV11-3 and J usage is TRBJ2-1; weak D call: TRBD1 (5 bases). Per germline, CDR1 SGHNT and CDR2 YENEEA. The CDR3 has 13 amino acids. V was pared by 0 bases and J by 6 bases, with 6 bases between. The variable domain in full, with the rest retrieved from reference TRBV11-3 and TRBJ2-1, is EAGVVQSPRYKIIEKKQPVAFWCNPISGHNTLYWYLQNLGQGPELLIRYENEEAVDDSQLPKDRFSAERLKGVDSTLKIQPAELGDSAVYLCASSLDRVNEQFFGPGTRLTVL.